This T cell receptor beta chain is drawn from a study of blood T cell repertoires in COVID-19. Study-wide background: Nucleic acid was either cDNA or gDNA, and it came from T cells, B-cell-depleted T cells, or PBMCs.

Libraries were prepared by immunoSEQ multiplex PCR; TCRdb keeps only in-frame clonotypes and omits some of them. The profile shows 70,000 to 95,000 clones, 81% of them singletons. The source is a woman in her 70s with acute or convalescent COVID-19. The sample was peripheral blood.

CDR3 amino acids: CASSYSWRENEKLFF. CDR3 DNA: TGTGCCAGCAGTTACTCGTGGAGGGAGAATGAAAAACTGTTTTTT. The rearrangement joins TRBV6-5 to TRBJ1-4; D uncertain. This CDR3 region has 15 residues. Trimming stripped 0 bases from V and 5 bases from J, with 10 bases between. Germline V CDR1 and CDR2: MNHEY, SVGAGI.